The next 26 T cell receptor beta chains were all read from a single sample in a study of post-analysis software for immune sequencing data. Study observations and caveats: Among roughly 5 TRBV segments more frequent in patients than controls were TRBV5-6, TRBV5-1 and TRBV20-1.

Prepared TCR beta cDNA libraries contained unique molecular identifiers. TCRdb re-analysed the PCR reads in MiXCR, keeping a single row per CDR3 protein. Among approximately 770,000 distinct CDR3 sequences listed, about 43% were seen once. These receptors' antigens are unknown. Sequencing was performed on blood. The receptors derive from a girl aged 5 to 17 with multiple sclerosis.

This clonotype has just one count. Just one base apart from a much larger clone, this may be a read error. The genes are TRBV3-1 and TRBJ2-7; D is possibly TRBD1 (6 bases). This CDR3 is built from 12 residues. Per germline, CDR1 LGHDT and CDR2 YNNKEL (reference sequence). Trimming took 3 bases from V and 5 from J, leaving 8 bases between them. The CDR3 loop reads CASSQGAHEQYF. The CDR3 coding sequence is TGTGCCAGCAGCCAGGGGGCCCACGAGCAGTACTTC.

The chain recombines TRBV7-6 with TRBJ2-3, with TRBD2 identical over 9 bases. Per the germline V gene, CDR1 is SGHVS and CDR2 is FNYEAQ. Trimming cost V 9 bases and J 2 bases; bases outside gene matches: 15. The CDR3 length is 17 residues. CDR3 bases: TGTGCCAGTTCGTGGGCTAGCGGGACGGTCCTCACAGATACGCAGTATTTT. Translation: CASSWASGTVLTDTQYF.

The gene calls are TRBV15 and TRBJ1-4; a possible D gene is TRBD1 (5 bases). Germline loops: CDR1 LNHNV, CDR2 YYDKDF (reference sequence). V was cut by 0 bases and J by 8 bases, with 7 bases left in between. The CDR3 has 13 residues. CDR3 region: CATSRDRGEKLFF. Here the CDR3 DNA reads TGTGCCACCAGCAGAGATCGGGGGGAAAAACTGTTTTTT. The variable domain in full, with the rest retrieved from reference TRBV15 and TRBJ1-4, is DAMVIQNPRYQVTQFGKPVTLSCSQTLNHNVMYWYQQKSSQAPKLLFHYYDKDFNNEADTPDNFQSRRPNTSFCFLDIRSPGLGDTAMYLCATSRDRGEKLFFGSGTQLSVL.

This clonotype was seen a handful of times. The chain's CDR3 is CASSRNLGDGYTF. The DNA for the CDR3 is TGTGCCAGCAGCCGCAACTTAGGGGATGGCTACACCTTC. The V call is TRBV6-5, the J call TRBJ1-2; possible D gene TRBD1, 5 bases. V lost 6 bases and J lost 6, with 14 bases in between. Germline V gene sequence: CDR1 MNHEY, CDR2 SVGAGI. The CDR3 spans 13 residues.

The chain has TRBV6-2 or TRBV6-3 and TRBJ1-1, with 11 bases matching TRBD1. The CDR3 covers 16 residues. Germline V CDR1 and CDR2: MNHEY, SVGEGT. V lost 6 bases to trimming and J lost 6 bases; unmatched junction nucleotides: 12. The CDR3 DNA reads TGTGCCAGCAGACGACCCCCGGGACAGGGGGGATCTGAAGCTTTCTTT. Translation gives CASRRPPGQGGSEAFF.

This chain links TRBV9 with TRBJ2-2; 7 bases align to TRBD2. The CDR3 covers 17 residues. CDR1 and CDR2 from the germline V gene are SGDLS and YYNGEE. V dropped 0 bases and J dropped 0; count of bases not matched to a gene: 5. The chain's CDR3 is CASSVGGAGTNTGELFF. DNA for the CDR3: TGTGCCAGCAGCGTAGGGGGAGCGGGAACGAACACCGGGGAGCTGTTTTTT.

J is TRBJ1-1 and V is TRBV7-9; D gene unclear. The CDR3 has 15 amino acids. Germline CDR1 SEHNR, CDR2 FQNEAQ (reference sequence). Between the trimmed V and J ends, which lost 3 bases and 0 bases, there was a span of 11 bases. DNA of the CDR3: TGTGCCAGCAGCTTCGGGGAGAGAATGAACACTGAAGCTTTCTTT. Translation: CASSFGERMNTEAFF.

This sequence joins TRBV9 and TRBJ2-1; a weak D match, TRBD2 (6 bases). CDR1 is SGDLS, CDR2 YYNGEE, per germline. This CDR3 has 17 amino acids. Trimming cost V 4 bases and J 4 bases, with 21 bases left between them. CDR3 region: CASSPRTSGLGYNEQFF. The CDR3 bases are TGTGCCAGCAGCCCCCGCACGAGCGGGCTGGGGTACAATGAGCAGTTCTTC.

The chain links TRBV20-1 to TRBJ2-7, with a possible D match to TRBD2 (6 bases). The J call is in doubt because the DNA end fits TRBJ2-5 better. Germline-derived CDR1 and CDR2 are DFQATT and SNEGSKA (reference sequence). The CDR3 loop spans 14 amino acids. CDR3: CSARLRGKLETQYF. CDR3 sequence (DNA): TGCAGTGCTAGACTCCGGGGGAAATTAGAGACCCAGTACTTC.

CDR3 bases: TGTGCCAGTGCCCCGGACGCGACCTACGAGCAGTACTTC. This translates into CASAPDATYEQYF. The genes are TRBV27 and TRBJ2-7, with D unclear. V lost 9 bases and J lost 2, with 14 bases in between. The CDR3 totals 13 residues. Per germline, CDR1 MNHEY and CDR2 SMNVEV (reference sequence).

In nucleotides, the CDR3 is TGCAGTGCTAGAGATCGAGGGGACGCCACGCACCAGTACTTC. It encodes CSARDRGDATHQYF. V and J are TRBV20-1 and TRBJ2-5; D assignment may be TRBD1 or TRBD2 (5 bases each). V lost 0 bases to trimming and J lost 10 bases, with 18 bases between them. The CDR3 has 14 residues. Germline V gene data show CDR1 as DFQATT and CDR2 as SNEGSKA (reference sequence).

The chain couples TRBV7-8 to TRBJ1-2; TRBD1 matches at 7 bases. With 3 bases clipped from V and 6 bases from J, the junction kept 16 bases outside the gene matches. CDR1 SGHVS and CDR2 FQNEAQ come from the germline V gene. CDR3 size: 17 residues. The CDR3 DNA is TGTGCCAGCAGCTTTAGGACAGGCCGTATGGATTTTGATGGCTACACCTTC. It encodes CASSFRTGRMDFDGYTF.

The chain links TRBV11-2 to TRBJ2-7; 10 bases are shared with TRBD1. With V trimmed by 3 bases and J by 7 bases, 3 bases remained unmatched. The germline gives CDR1 SGHAT, CDR2 FQNNGV. The CDR3 length is 13 residues. The DNA of the CDR3 is TGTGCCAGCAGCTTTGGGACAGGGGAAGAGCAGTACTTC. Translating it yields CASSFGTGEEQYF. The full variable domain, its missing parts supplied by reference TRBV11-2 and TRBJ2-7, is EAGVAQSPRYKIIEKRQSVAFWCNPISGHATLYWYQQILGQGPKLLIQFQNNGVVDDSQLPKDRFSAERLKGVDSTLKIQPAKLEDSAVYLCASSFGTGEEQYFGPGTRLTVT.

The chain is built from TRBV11-3 and TRBJ2-7; possible D gene TRBD2, 5 bases. CDR1 is SGHNT, CDR2 YENEEA, per germline. The CDR3 has 13 amino acids. The ends were cut back, 5 bases at V and 3 bases at J, with 11 bases in the middle. CDR3 amino acids: CASSPNGVYEQYF. The CDR3 DNA is TGTGCCAGCAGCCCCAACGGGGTCTACGAGCAGTACTTC.

This chain uses TRBV29-1 with TRBJ1-2; 7 bases align to TRBD1. Germline trimming cut 3 bases from V and 8 bases from J; bases unmatched to any gene: 9. The germline V gene encodes CDR1 SQVTM and CDR2 ANQGSEA. This CDR3 comprises 13 residues. CDR3 protein: CSVDDRVEKGYTF. The CDR3 DNA sequence: TGCAGCGTTGACGACAGGGTAGAGAAGGGCTACACCTTC.

This clonotype was seen a few times. The genes are TRBV5-1 and TRBJ1-2, with 8 bases that match TRBD1. This CDR3 spans 13 amino acids. V was clipped by 4 bases and J by 5 bases; unmatched bases: 4. Germline-derived CDR1 and CDR2 are SGHRS and YFSETQ. The CDR3 loop reads CASSATGGYGYTF. The CDR3 DNA follows: TGCGCCAGCAGCGCCACAGGGGGATATGGCTACACCTTC.

This clonotype was observed a few times. This sequence joins TRBV20-1 and TRBJ2-4, with 10 bases aligning to TRBD2. The J call is doubtful: the DNA matches TRBJ2-7 better. Germline V gene data show CDR1 as DFQATT and CDR2 as SNEGSKA (reference sequence). The CDR3 runs 16 residues. CDR3 residues: CSAPGLAYRVGYEQYF. DNA for the CDR3: TGCAGTGCCCCGGGACTAGCGTACCGAGTGGGGTACGAGCAGTACTTC.

The count of this clonotype is one. The rearrangement links TRBV20-1 to TRBJ2-5, with 8 bases aligning to TRBD2. This CDR3 contains 15 residues. Germline assignment: CDR1 DFQATT and CDR2 SNEGSKA (reference sequence). Unmatched junction bases numbered 8, after V lost 0 bases and J lost 5 bases. The CDR3 reads CSARDSAGVWETQYF. DNA for the CDR3: TGCAGTGCTAGAGATTCAGCGGGAGTGTGGGAGACCCAGTACTTC.

Of note for this clonotype: The junction does not match germline at one end; this may be a read error. The chain has TRBV5-1 and TRBJ2-7; maybe TRBD1 (5 bases). Germline CDR1 is SGHRS and CDR2 is YFSETQ. The CDR3 runs to 14 residues. CDR3 region: CAGSQGAKDYEQYF. In DNA, the CDR3 is TGCGCCGGCAGCCAAGGGGCGAAAGACTACGAGCAGTACTTC.

A single count supports this clonotype. The chain is built from TRBV29-1 and TRBJ2-5, with TRBD2 matching 7 bases. CDR1 is SQVTM, CDR2 ANQGSEA, per germline. The ends lost 2 bases at V and 5 bases at J; junction bases unmatched: 8. The length of the CDR3 is 14 residues. The CDR3 loop is CSVERVREEETQYF. The CDR3 nucleotides read TGCAGCGTTGAACGAGTACGGGAGGAGGAGACCCAGTACTTC.

The rearrangement uses TRBV29-1 and TRBJ2-5; 11 bases are a match to TRBD2. This CDR3 contains 13 residues. V lost 3 bases and J lost 11; bases outside the gene matches: 8. Germline CDR1 and CDR2: SQVTM and ANQGSEA. CDR3 DNA: TGCAGCGTTGAGGTGGGGACTAGCGGATATCAGTACTTC. It specifies CSVEVGTSGYQYF.

The chain employs TRBV6-5 and TRBJ1-2; D is unclear. Trimming cost V 6 bases and J 4 bases, with 15 bases left between them. The CDR3 spans 14 residues. Germline V gene lookup returns CDR1 MNHEY and CDR2 SVGAGI. CDR3 amino acids: CASSPTGFSYGYTF. As DNA, the CDR3 is TGTGCCAGCAGCCCTACGGGGTTCAGCTATGGCTACACCTTC.

The CDR3 is CSARDTWGGDNEQFF. Written as DNA, the CDR3 is TGCAGTGCTAGAGATACCTGGGGGGGTGACAATGAGCAGTTCTTC. The rearrangement uses TRBV20-1 and TRBJ2-1, with TRBD2 matching 7 bases. The V segment lost 0 bases and the J segment 5 bases; nucleotides outside the gene matches: 7. The CDR3 is 15 residues long. Germline lookup yields CDR1 DFQATT and CDR2 SNEGSKA (reference sequence).

The rearrangement links TRBV20-1 to TRBJ1-2; possibly TRBD1 for D (6 bases). CDR1 and CDR2 from the germline V gene are DFQATT and SNEGSKA (reference sequence). The CDR3 is 13 amino acids. V gave up 5 bases and J gave up 8 bases, with 18 bases separating them. The CDR3 loop reads CSAQFRGMRGYTF. The CDR3 DNA sequence: TGCAGTGCTCAGTTTAGGGGGATGAGAGGCTACACCTTC.

This chain uses TRBV7-3 with TRBJ2-3; perhaps TRBD1 as D (6 bases). The CDR3 length is 14 residues. Germline V CDR1 and CDR2: SGHTA, FQGTGA. Between the trimmed V and J ends, which lost 3 bases and 2 bases, there was a span of 9 bases. CDR3 in amino acids: CASSLGAHTDTQYF. CDR3 in DNA: TGTGCCAGCAGCTTGGGGGCCCACACAGATACGCAGTATTTT.

A few counts support this clonotype. In nucleotides, the CDR3 is TGTGCCAGCAGTGAATATTTTAATTCTCAAGAGCAGTTCTTC. Its protein is CASSEYFNSQEQFF. The chain has TRBV25-1 and TRBJ2-1; D not resolved. V was pared by 0 bases and J by 10 bases, with 13 bases between. The CDR3 has 14 amino acids. CDR1 MGHDK and CDR2 SYGVNS come from the germline V gene.